Below are 27 T cell receptor beta chains sequenced from a single sample in a study of T cells in Graves' hyperthyroidism and ophthalmopathy. RNA transcripts served as the template for amplifying TCR beta CDR3 regions. The primer set for the first-round RT-PCR of the TCR CDR3 was HTBI. TCRdb called the multiplex PCR reads again in MiXCR, with one record for every CDR3 protein. The sample holds approximately 620,000 distinct CDR3 sequences, more than 11% seen once. The sample taken for sequencing was blood. The receptors come from a woman aged 25-40 years with Graves' hyperthyroidism that later progressed to Graves' ophthalmopathy.

This clonotype occurred many times. This chain joins TRBV5-1 and TRBJ2-1; 11 bases match TRBD2. Trimming at V came to 7 bases and at J to 3 bases, leaving 6 bases not matched to a gene. Germline values: CDR1 SGHRS, CDR2 YFSETQ. The length of the CDR3 is 15 residues. CDR3: CASAGGTSGYNEQFF. CDR3 in DNA: TGCGCCAGCGCTGGGGGGACTAGCGGCTACAATGAGCAGTTCTTC. The full variable domain, completed using reference TRBV5-1 and TRBJ2-1, is KAGVTQTPRYLIKTRGQQVTLSCSPISGHRSVSWYQQTPGQGLQFLFEYFSETQRNKGNFPGRFSGRQFSNSRSEMNVSTLELGDSALYLCASAGGTSGYNEQFFGPGTRLTVL.

The genes are TRBV7-8 and TRBJ2-1; the D gene is possibly TRBD2 (5 bases). This CDR3 is 12 amino acids long. V was pared by 1 base and J by 10 bases, with 8 bases between. Per the germline V gene, CDR1 is SGHVS and CDR2 is FQNEAQ. CDR3 bases: TGTGCCAGCAGCTTAGATACGGGAGAGCAGTTCTTC. The encoded protein is CASSLDTGEQFF.

In its sample, this clonotype was seen many times. The chain employs TRBV15 and TRBJ2-5; 9 positions match TRBD1. Germline CDR1 is LNHNV and CDR2 is YYDKDF (reference sequence). V was clipped by 6 bases and J by 5 bases; unmatched bases: 10. This CDR3 contains 15 residues. CDR3 protein: CATSAWDRVGETQYF. The CDR3 DNA follows: TGTGCCACCAGTGCCTGGGACAGGGTAGGGGAGACCCAGTACTTC. Supplemented by reference TRBV15 and TRBJ2-5, the full variable domain reads DAMVIQNPRYQVTQFGKPVTLSCSQTLNHNVMYWYQQKSSQAPKLLFHYYDKDFNNEADTPDNFQSRRPNTSFCFLDIRSPGLGDTAMYLCATSAWDRVGETQYFGPGTRLLVL.

This clonotype was counted at least ten times. As DNA, the CDR3 is TGTGCCTGGAGGGATACTTACGCTTATGGCTACACCTTC. This sequence encodes CAWRDTYAYGYTF. The gene calls are TRBV30 and TRBJ1-2, with D uncertain. CDR1 and CDR2 from the germline V gene are GTSNPN and SVGIG (reference sequence). The CDR3 is 13 residues long. V gave up 3 bases and J gave up 5 bases, with 13 bases separating them.

This clonotype was found many times. The genes are TRBV30 and TRBJ1-2, with 7 bases aligning to TRBD1. The V gene end was trimmed by 4 bases and the J gene end by 4 bases; junction bases not matched to a gene: 9. This CDR3 has 14 amino acids. From germline, CDR1 is GTSNPN and CDR2 SVGIG (reference sequence). The CDR3 protein is CAWIPQGIFYGYTF. The CDR3 DNA reads as TGTGCCTGGATCCCACAGGGGATCTTCTATGGCTACACCTTC.

This clonotype was recorded at least ten times. The chain couples TRBV30 to TRBJ2-7, with D hard to call. The germline V gene has CDR1 GTSNPN and CDR2 SVGIG (reference sequence). CDR3 length: 12 amino acids. V lost 0 bases, J lost 2 bases, and 5 bases lay in between. The CDR3 coding sequence is TGTGCCTGGAGTGTAGGAACCTACGAGCAGTACTTC. Translated: CAWSVGTYEQYF.

At least ten counts were recorded for this clonotype. The V gene is TRBV6-1, the J gene TRBJ2-7; D might be TRBD2 (6 bases). The CDR3 extends over 14 amino acids. Per germline, CDR1 MNHNS and CDR2 SASEGT. V was cut by 5 bases and J by 2 bases, with 13 bases left in between. The CDR3 region is CASSTTLAPYEQYF. For the CDR3, the DNA is TGTGCCAGCAGTACCACACTAGCCCCCTACGAGCAGTACTTC.

The J gene is TRBJ1-2, the V gene TRBV28; D possibly corresponds to TRBD1 (6 bases). Per germline, CDR1 MDHEN and CDR2 SYDVKM. V was cut by 11 bases and J by 5 bases, with 18 bases left in between. The length of the CDR3 is 13 residues. In nucleotides, the CDR3 is TGTGCCGGCGGGGGGGCGGATCGGTATGGCTACACCTTC. Translating it yields CAGGGADRYGYTF.

This clonotype appeared many times. The chain joins TRBV6-1 to TRBJ1-1; maybe TRBD1 (5 bases). Looked up from germline, CDR1 is MNHNS and CDR2 is SASEGT. Trimming left V 8 bases short and J 0 bases short, with 16 bases between. CDR3 length: 15 amino acids. CDR3 bases: TGTGCCAGCTGGCGAAGGGGATCGGTGAACACTGAAGCTTTCTTT. Its protein product is CASWRRGSVNTEAFF.

In its sample, this clonotype was seen a few times. The chain links TRBV20-1 to TRBJ1-1; TRBD1 is a possible D gene (5 bases). Germline CDR1 is DFQATT and CDR2 is SNEGSKA (reference sequence). V dropped 6 bases and J dropped 0 bases, with 20 bases sitting between them. The CDR3 runs 16 residues. CDR3 DNA: TGCAGTGCCCGTAGGGGCGGGGCCAACTTGAACACTGAAGCTTTCTTT. Encoded protein: CSARRGGANLNTEAFF.

This clonotype was seen a handful of times. CDR3 amino acids: CASSIVLSTFSTDTQYF. CDR3 nucleotides: TGTGCCAGTAGTATAGTATTGAGTACTTTTAGCACAGATACGCAGTATTTT. The chain is built from TRBV19 and TRBJ2-3; D uncertain. V gave up 1 base and J gave up 0 bases, with 14 bases separating them. CDR3 length: 17 amino acids. CDR1 and CDR2 from the germline V gene are LNHDA and SQIVND (reference sequence).

Notes on this clonotype: Possible read error: a much larger clone is one base away. In nucleotides, the CDR3 is TGTGCCAGCAGCCCTCCCCCAGAGGAGCTGCAGTTCTTC. This gives the protein CASSPPPEELQFF. V usage is TRBV7-2 and J usage is TRBJ2-1, with unresolved D. The CDR3 consists of 13 residues. The V end lost 5 bases, the J end lost 12 bases, and 17 bases lay between the germline ends. Germline V lookup: CDR1 SGHTA, CDR2 FQGNSA. The whole variable domain, filled in from reference TRBV7-2 and TRBJ2-1, reads GAGVSQSPSNKVTEKGKDVELRCDPISGHTALYWYRQSLGQGLEFLIYFQGNSAPDKSGLPSDRFSAERTGGSVSTLTIQRTQQEDSAVYLCASSPPPEELQFFGPGTRLTVL.

This clonotype has at least ten counts. This chain's CDR3 is CASSHSYEQFF. The CDR3 DNA reads TGTGCCAGCAGTCACAGCTATGAGCAGTTCTTC. The chain links TRBV27 to TRBJ2-1; no clear D gene. Between the trimmed V and J ends, which lost 5 bases and 8 bases, there was a span of 7 bases. Germline values: CDR1 MNHEY, CDR2 SMNVEV (reference sequence). CDR3 size: 11 residues.

This clonotype was observed many times. The chain uses TRBV20-1 and TRBJ2-3; D is perhaps TRBD2 (6 bases). The CDR3 spans 16 residues. Between the trimmed V and J ends, which lost 6 bases and 1 base, there was a span of 20 bases. The V gene's germline CDR1 is DFQATT and CDR2 SNEGSKA (reference sequence). This chain's CDR3 is CSAPLGSSAGTDTQYF. CDR3 nucleotides: TGCAGTGCCCCATTAGGCTCTAGCGCCGGCACAGATACGCAGTATTTT.

This clonotype has a count of ten or more. This chain uses TRBV9 with TRBJ2-1; no reliable D call. Germline lookup yields CDR1 SGDLS and CDR2 YYNGEE. The CDR3 extends over 12 amino acids. The V gene lost 0 bases and the J gene lost 8 bases, with 6 bases spanning the gap. DNA for the CDR3: TGTGCCAGCAGCGTAGTCGACCATGAGCAGTTCTTC. This codes for CASSVVDHEQFF. Supplemented by reference TRBV9 and TRBJ2-1, the full variable domain reads DSGVTQTPKHLITATGQRVTLRCSPRSGDLSVYWYQQSLDQGLQFLIQYYNGEERAKGNILERFSAQQFPDLHSELNLSSLELGDSALYFCASSVVDHEQFFGPGTRLTVL.

This chain joins TRBV11-3 and TRBJ2-7, with TRBD1 matching over 8 bases. Germline V lookup: CDR1 SGHNT, CDR2 YENEEA. Trimming took 5 bases from V and 1 from J; bases not matched to a gene: 10. The CDR3 is 16 residues long. The CDR3 DNA reads as TGTGCCAGCAGCAAAGCTAGTGGACAGGGTTCCTACGAGCAGTACTTC. Protein: CASSKASGQGSYEQYF.

This clonotype has a count of ten or more. The chain links TRBV12-3 or TRBV12-4 to TRBJ1-1; D is undetermined. The CDR3 is 13 residues long. The V end was cut by 3 bases, the J end by 2 bases, with 7 bases between. The CDR3 DNA follows: TGTGCCAGCAGTTTTTGGGGTAACACTGAAGCTTTCTTT. Amino acid sequence: CASSFWGNTEAFF.

This clonotype was seen at least ten times. The chain recombines TRBV5-6 with TRBJ1-1; 7 bases match TRBD1. Germline V gives CDR1 SGHDT, CDR2 YYEEEE. Trimming at V came to 4 bases and at J to 0 bases, leaving 3 bases not matched to a gene. This CDR3 has 14 amino acids. The chain's CDR3 is CASSRDSLNTEAFF. The CDR3 DNA reads TGTGCCAGCAGCCGGGACAGCCTGAACACTGAAGCTTTCTTT.

At least ten counts were recorded for this clonotype. The J gene is TRBJ2-1, the V gene TRBV30; TRBD1 might be the D (6 bases). V lost 4 bases, J lost 6 bases, and 10 bases lay in between. CDR1 and CDR2 (germline): GTSNPN, SVGIG (reference sequence). This CDR3 contains 12 residues. The CDR3 loop reads CAWKGTPNEQFF. For the CDR3, the DNA is TGTGCCTGGAAGGGGACACCCAATGAGCAGTTCTTC.

Only a few counts were recorded for this clonotype. A much larger clone lies one base from this, so it may be a read error. V gene TRBV18 combines with J gene TRBJ2-2; D gene uncertain. Per the germline V gene, CDR1 is KGHSH and CDR2 is LQKENI. CDR3 size: 17 residues. The CDR3 loop reads CARSPPSSERPTGELFF. The CDR3 DNA is TGTGCCAGATCACCCCCTTCATCGGAACGCCCGACCGGGGAGCTGTTTTTT. Full variable domain (outside the CDR3, taken from reference TRBV18 and TRBJ2-2): NAGVMQNPRHLVRRRGQEARLRCSPMKGHSHVYWYRQLPEEGLKFMVYLQKENIIDESGMPKERFSAEFPKEGPSILRIQQVVRGDSAAYFCARSPPSSERPTGELFFGEGSRLTVL.

This clonotype turned up a few times. The chain carries TRBV9 and TRBJ2-5; 7 nucleotides line up with TRBD1. V lost 4 bases and J lost 4; bases outside the gene matches: 10. The germline CDR1 and CDR2 sequences are SGDLS and YYNGEE. The CDR3 covers 15 residues. For the CDR3, the DNA is TGTGCCAGCAGCACCACAGGGGTATGGGGAGAGACCCAGTACTTC. As protein: CASSTTGVWGETQYF.

This clonotype was seen many times. The chain uses TRBV4-1 and TRBJ1-5; no definite D call. The ends were cut back, 4 bases at V and 5 bases at J, with 9 bases in the middle. Germline assignment: CDR1 MGHRA and CDR2 YSYEKL. This CDR3 is built from 13 residues. The CDR3 DNA reads as TGCGCCAGCAGCCCCCTGAGCGATCAGCCCCAGCATTTT. It specifies CASSPLSDQPQHF.

This clonotype was seen many times. The chain carries TRBV7-3 and TRBJ1-1; no firm D call. V lost 4 bases, J lost 13 bases, and 4 bases lay in between. CDR3 length: 8 amino acids. The germline V gene has CDR1 SGHTA and CDR2 FQGTGA. The CDR3: CASSSGFF. CDR3 DNA: TGTGCCAGCAGCTCGGGTTTCTTT.

The rearrangement joins TRBV19 to TRBJ2-1; 14 bases fit TRBD2. Germline CDR1 reads LNHDA; CDR2 reads SQIVND (reference sequence). The V and J ends lost 8 bases and 1 base, in that order; junction bases with no gene match: 7. CDR3 size: 17 residues. For the CDR3, the DNA is TGTGCCAGTGGGGGACTAGCGGGAGAGTCATCCTACAATGAGCAGTTCTTC. This codes for CASGGLAGESSYNEQFF.

The CDR3 sequence: CASSLHRTDTQYF. The DNA for the CDR3 is TGTGCCAGCAGTTTACACCGCACAGATACGCAGTATTTT. J is TRBJ2-3 and V is TRBV27; no reliable D call. The CDR3 extends over 13 amino acids. CDR1 is MNHEY, CDR2 SMNVEV, per germline (reference sequence). Trimming stripped 2 bases from V and 1 base from J, with 4 bases between.

The sample holds many counts of this clonotype. This sequence joins TRBV2 and TRBJ1-1; no clear D gene. From germline, CDR1 is SNHLY and CDR2 FYNNEI. Trimming removed 5 bases at V and 1 base at J, with 8 bases between. There are 13 residues in the CDR3. The CDR3 DNA is TGTGCCAGCAGTAACGACGGGAACACTGAAGCTTTCTTT. This codes for CASSNDGNTEAFF.

This clonotype was counted at least ten times. The genes are TRBV7-2 and TRBJ2-7, with 7 bases lining up with TRBD1. V was pared by 8 bases and J by 4 bases, with 8 bases of the junction left unmatched. Germline CDR1 SGHTA, CDR2 FQGNSA. CDR3 length: 13 residues. CDR3 amino acids: CASRGTGQYEQYF. The CDR3, as DNA: TGTGCCAGCCGAGGGACGGGACAGTACGAGCAGTACTTC.